This TCR beta chain is from a study of CD8 T cells in ankylosing spondylitis. Details on this clonotype: The CDR3 carries no conserved terminal phenylalanine or tryptophan, so it likely arises from a read error.

The CDR3 totals 13 residues. V lost 6 bases, J lost 4 bases, and 14 bases lay in between. The germline gives CDR1 DFQATT, CDR2 SNEGSKA (reference sequence). TCRdb called the 5' RACE reads again in MiXCR, with one record for every CDR3 protein. The sample carries about 140,000 distinct CDR3 sequences, more than 7% recorded once. The V gene is TRBV20-1, the J gene TRBJ2-3; D gene unclear. Sequencing was done on a sample of synovial fluid, either unsorted or a sorted T cell fraction (not recorded which). This receptor was identified in a male donor with ankylosing spondylitis. CDR3 DNA sequence: TGCAGTGCCCCATCGCCGGTCCCAGATACGCAGTATCTT. Its protein is CSAPSPVPDTQYL.